This T cell receptor beta chain was retrieved from a study of patients and donors after allogeneic stem cell transplantation. Germline assignment: CDR1 MNHEY and CDR2 SMNVEV (reference sequence). Trimming took 4 bases from V and 6 from J, leaving 12 bases between them. This CDR3 is 13 amino acids long. TCRdb fed the RT-PCR reads into MiXCR, producing one record per CDR3 protein. The sample has tens of thousands of distinct CDR3 sequences, roughly 43% seen once. The chain uses TRBV27 and TRBJ1-2, with unresolved D. Source material: blood, either unsorted or a sorted T cell fraction (not recorded which). The receptor's source is a human donor who was either an allogeneic HSCT recipient or a stem cell or donor lymphocyte infusion donor (not recorded which). It is not recorded whose cells these are; they may come from a transplant donor. CDR3 in DNA: TGTGCCAGCAGTTCGCCCCAGATGCATGGCTACACCTTC. Its protein product is CASSSPQMHGYTF.